The rows below give T cell receptor beta chains drawn from one sample of a study of blood T cells in healthy people across ages. MiXCR, applied by TCRdb to the 5' RACE reads, yields one record per CDR3 protein. The sample consists of 790,000 or so distinct CDR3 sequences, more than 50% of them appearing once. Sequences were obtained from blood. Receptor source: a man between 35 and 55 years old in good health. The CDR3 runs from the conserved cysteine through the conserved F or W. D genes are given only for firm matches. Part of the rows lack a size; the others show once, few, many or a class for expanded clones.

size: NA; length: 14; D: NA; V: TRBV9; J: TRBJ2-7; DNA: TGTGCCAGCAGCCCACCAGACATCTCCGACGAGCAGTACTTC; CDR3: CASSPPDISDEQYF
size: NA; length: 16; D: NA; V: TRBV7-9; J: TRBJ1-5; DNA: TGTGCCAGCGGGACAACCCCGGACGATAGCAATCAGCCCCAGCATTTT; CDR3: CASGTTPDDSNQPQHF
size: NA; length: 15; D: NA; V: TRBV6-5; J: TRBJ2-7; DNA: TGTGCCAGCAGGCGGGAAGGGCAGTCCTTTATCGAGCAGTACTTC; CDR3: CASRREGQSFIEQYF
size: NA; length: 13; D: NA; V: TRBV28; J: TRBJ2-7; DNA: TGTGCCAGCAGTTCGGACAGCGCCTACGAGCAGTACTTC; CDR3: CASSSDSAYEQYF
size: NA; length: 14; D: NA; V: TRBV2; J: TRBJ1-4; DNA: TGTGCCAGCAGTGAACAGGGGCCTAATGAAAAACTGTTTTTT; CDR3: CASSEQGPNEKLFF
size: NA; length: 15; D: NA; V: TRBV6-2/TRBV6-3; J: TRBJ2-1; DNA: TGTGCCAGCAGCGATACCACGTGGGGTCTGGATGAGCAGTTCTTC; CDR3: CASSDTTWGLDEQFF
size: NA; length: 15; D: NA; V: TRBV10-3; J: TRBJ1-4; DNA: TGTGCCACAACCCCCGGGGGGGACCGGGCCGAAAAACTGTTTTTT; CDR3: CATTPGGDRAEKLFF
size: few; length: 17; D: NA; V: TRBV5-1; J: TRBJ2-6; DNA: TGCGCCAGCAGCTCCGGGCAGGGTGGCTCTGGGGCCAACGTCCTGACTTTC; CDR3: CASSSGQGGSGANVLTF
size: NA; length: 13; D: NA; V: TRBV14; J: TRBJ1-6; DNA: TGTGCCAGCAGCCCCCGACTAAATTCACCCCTCCACTTT; CDR3: CASSPRLNSPLHF
size: NA; length: 18; D: TRBD2; V: TRBV5-1; J: TRBJ2-5; DNA: TGCGCCAGCAGCTCATTAGATGGACTAGCGGGGACCCAAGAGACCCAGTACTTC; CDR3: CASSSLDGLAGTQETQYF
size: NA; length: 18; D: NA; V: TRBV6-5; J: TRBJ2-6; DNA: TGTGCCAGCAGTTACTCGAGGATGTCGGGGGCCGGGGCCAACGTCCTGACTTTC; CDR3: CASSYSRMSGAGANVLTF
size: NA; length: 19; D: TRBD2; V: TRBV7-2; J: TRBJ2-3; DNA: TGTGCCAGCAGCTTATACGGGGAACGAGCGGGAGGATTGACAGATACGCAGTATTTT; CDR3: CASSLYGERAGGLTDTQYF
size: NA; length: 15; D: NA; V: TRBV5-1; J: TRBJ2-3; DNA: TGCGCCAGCAGCGTTATCCATAAGAACACAGATACGCAGTATTTT; CDR3: CASSVIHKNTDTQYF
size: NA; length: 14; D: TRBD1; V: TRBV10-3; J: TRBJ1-5; DNA: TGTGCCATCAGTGATGGACAGGGCAATCAGCCCCAGCATTTT; CDR3: CAISDGQGNQPQHF
size: NA; length: 15; D: TRBD1; V: TRBV20-1; J: TRBJ2-5; DNA: TGCAGTGCTAGACCCCCGGACAGGGTCCAAGAGACCCAGTACTTC; CDR3: CSARPPDRVQETQYF
size: NA; length: 15; D: TRBD1; V: TRBV6-2/TRBV6-3; J: TRBJ2-1; DNA: TGTGCCAGCACCCCGGACAGGGCAGATATCAATGAGCAGTTCTTC; CDR3: CASTPDRADINEQFF
size: NA; length: 13; D: NA; V: TRBV18; J: TRBJ1-2; DNA: TGTGCCAGCTCGCCTCTAGGGGTGGATGGCTACACCTTC; CDR3: CASSPLGVDGYTF
size: NA; length: 15; D: NA; V: TRBV14; J: TRBJ1-6; DNA: TGTGCCAGCAGCCCTTTAGACAGAACTAGTTCACCCCTCCACTTT; CDR3: CASSPLDRTSSPLHF
size: NA; length: 16; D: TRBD1; V: TRBV11-2; J: TRBJ2-5; DNA: TGTGCCAGCAGCTTAGAATGGGGGACAGTCAAAGAGACCCAGTACTTC; CDR3: CASSLEWGTVKETQYF
size: NA; length: 14; D: NA; V: TRBV25-1; J: TRBJ1-1; DNA: TGTGCCAGCAGTGGTGGGGGTAGTAGGACTGAAGCTTTCTTT; CDR3: CASSGGGSRTEAFF
size: NA; length: 15; D: TRBD1; V: TRBV13; J: TRBJ1-2; DNA: TGTGCCAGCAGCCTCATGACAGGGAATAACTATGGCTACACCTTC; CDR3: CASSLMTGNNYGYTF
size: NA; length: 14; D: NA; V: TRBV5-1; J: TRBJ2-3; DNA: TGCGCCAGCACCTTAGGGGGAGTCCGGGATACGCAGTATTTT; CDR3: CASTLGGVRDTQYF
size: NA; length: 14; D: NA; V: TRBV5-1; J: TRBJ2-1; DNA: TGCGCCAGCAGCTTCAGAGGGCCTGACAATGAGCAGTTCTTC; CDR3: CASSFRGPDNEQFF
size: NA; length: 12; D: TRBD1; V: TRBV25-1; J: TRBJ1-1; DNA: TGTGCCAGCAGTTCTATAGGACAGGGGGCTTTCTTT; CDR3: CASSSIGQGAFF
size: once; length: 16; D: TRBD1; V: TRBV7-9; J: TRBJ2-1; DNA: TGTGCCAGCAGCCTCGGGACAGGGAGATCCTACAATGAGCAGTTCTTC; CDR3: CASSLGTGRSYNEQFF
size: many; length: 13; D: NA; V: TRBV27; J: TRBJ1-1; DNA: TGTGCCAGCAGTCCCACACTGGGGCTTGAAGCTTTCTTT; CDR3: CASSPTLGLEAFF
size: NA; length: 16; D: TRBD2; V: TRBV7-2; J: TRBJ2-7; DNA: TGTGCCAGCAGCTGGCCCCTAGCGGGGGGCTCTCTCGAGCAGTACTTC; CDR3: CASSWPLAGGSLEQYF
size: few; length: 16; D: NA; V: TRBV4-1; J: TRBJ2-3; DNA: TGCGCCAGCAGCCAAGAGGGGAGGCTCCTCACAGATACGCAGTATTTT; CDR3: CASSQEGRLLTDTQYF
size: NA; length: 16; D: NA; V: TRBV2; J: TRBJ1-5; DNA: TGTGCCAGCTGGACCCATTTAGGAGGGGACAATCAGCCCCAGCATTTT; CDR3: CASWTHLGGDNQPQHF
size: NA; length: 19; D: TRBD2; V: TRBV11-3; J: TRBJ2-1; DNA: TGTGCCAGCAGCCCTCCTATTCTCTCTAGCGGGAGGGGGGGCAATGAGCAGTTCTTC; CDR3: CASSPPILSSGRGGNEQFF
size: few; length: 14; D: NA; V: TRBV28; J: TRBJ1-5; DNA: TGTGCCAGCAGTTGGGGGACGCGAAATCAGCCCCAGCATTTT; CDR3: CASSWGTRNQPQHF
size: NA; length: 16; D: TRBD1; V: TRBV20-1; J: TRBJ2-7; DNA: TGCAGTGCTAGGGAACAAAAACAGGGGGCGTCTTACGAGCAGTACTTC; CDR3: CSAREQKQGASYEQYF
size: few; length: 14; D: NA; V: TRBV14; J: TRBJ2-5; DNA: TGTGCCAGCAGCCAAGGGTCATCCGGGGAGACCCAGTACTTC; CDR3: CASSQGSSGETQYF
size: many; length: 14; D: TRBD2; V: TRBV5-1; J: TRBJ2-1; DNA: TGCGCCAGCCAGGCGGGGGGGCAATACAATGAGCAGTTCTTC; CDR3: CASQAGGQYNEQFF
size: NA; length: 12; D: NA; V: TRBV7-9; J: TRBJ1-2; DNA: TGTGCCAGCAGCTTCAGGGTGGGTGGCTACACCTTC; CDR3: CASSFRVGGYTF
size: NA; length: 13; D: NA; V: TRBV7-2; J: TRBJ2-3; DNA: TGTGCCAGCAGCCCACCCCGGGGAGATACGCAGTATTTT; CDR3: CASSPPRGDTQYF
size: NA; length: 15; D: TRBD1; V: TRBV28; J: TRBJ1-6; DNA: TGTGCCAGCCGCGGGACAGGGCAATATGGTTCACCCCTCCACTTT; CDR3: CASRGTGQYGSPLHF
size: NA; length: 13; D: NA; V: TRBV11-2; J: TRBJ2-1; DNA: TGTGCCAGCCGGGAAAGCTCCTACAATGAGCAGTTCTTC; CDR3: CASRESSYNEQFF
size: NA; length: 14; D: TRBD1; V: TRBV5-1; J: TRBJ2-3; DNA: TGCGCCAGCAGCTTTACAGGGGCCACAGATACGCAGTATTTT; CDR3: CASSFTGATDTQYF
size: NA; length: 14; D: TRBD1; V: TRBV20-1; J: TRBJ1-5; DNA: TGCAGTGCTGGCGAGACAGGGGGGGGTCAGCCCCAGCATTTT; CDR3: CSAGETGGGQPQHF